These T cell receptor beta chains were read from a single sample in a study of tumor and adjacent non-tumor tissue in lung cancer. TCRdb re-derived calls from the multiplex PCR reads in MiXCR, one entry per CDR3 protein. The sample contains 120,000 or so distinct CDR3 sequences, around three fifths of which appear only once. Sequencing was done on a sample of lung tumor tissue. All receptors come from a man between 25 and 39 years old with non-small cell lung cancer. Both conserved end residues are part of each CDR3. The D gene is left open where the match is weak. Size values are once, few and many counts, or a class for expanded clones, and some rows have none.

abundance	v_gene	d_gene	j_gene	CDR3nt	CDR3aa
NA	TRBV20-1	NA	TRBJ2-1	TGCAGTGCTAGAGATGATCTTTCGATTGAGCGGTTCTTC	CSARDDLSIERFF
NA	TRBV20-1	NA	TRBJ1-5	TGCAGTGTGGCAACAGGCGGTCAATGGCATTTT	CSVATGGQWHF
many	TRBV20-1	NA	TRBJ2-3	TGCAGTGCTGAGGGGGGGGAATCAGATACGCAGTATTTT	CSAEGGESDTQYF
NA	TRBV6-1	TRBD1	TRBJ1-1	TGTACCAGCAGTCCGCAGACAGGGGTGGATACTGAAGCTTTCTTT	CTSSPQTGVDTEAFF
medium-sized	TRBV20-1	NA	TRBJ2-2	TGCAGTGCTAGAGATGTCGGAACGGAGGAGCTGTTTTTT	CSARDVGTEELFF
once	TRBV2	NA	TRBJ2-3	TGTGCCAGCAGTGGGACTAACGGGGGAGCAGATACGCAGTATTTT	CASSGTNGGADTQYF
NA	TRBV20-1	NA	TRBJ1-2	TGCAGTGCGCTATCGACTGGTGGTGTCAGGCACTATGGCTACACCTTC	CSALSTGGVRHYGYTF
NA	TRBV7-9	NA	TRBJ2-7	TGTGCCGGCAGCCGAGGGATTTTCGAGCAGTACTTC	CAGSRGIFEQYF
many	TRBV4-2	NA	TRBJ2-5	TGTGCCAGCAGCCAAGACGCGGCTGAGACCCAGTACTTC	CASSQDAAETQYF
many	TRBV4-2	NA	TRBJ2-3	TGTGCCAGCAGCCAAGACTCAATCGGTACGCAGTATTTT	CASSQDSIGTQYF
NA	TRBV30	NA	TRBJ2-6	TGTGTCTTAGCGACCGGGACCCCACTAGGCGTCCTGACTTTC	CVLATGTPLGVLTF
few	TRBV20-1	TRBD1	TRBJ2-7	TGCAGTGTTAGGGTGGACAGGGGGGCCTACGAGCGGTACTTC	CSVRVDRGAYERYF
many	TRBV11-2	NA	TRBJ2-3	TGTGCCAGCAGCCGGGAACCGAGTCCAGATACGCAGTATTTT	CASSREPSPDTQYF
NA	TRBV20-1	NA	TRBJ2-1	TGCAGCGCTAGTTTTCTAGGGGATTACAGTGAGCAGTTCTTC	CSASFLGDYSEQFF
once	TRBV20-1	NA	TRBJ1-5	TGCACTGCTGAGCGCCCTAGGGGAGGTGGTCAGCCCCAGCATTTT	CTAERPRGGGQPQHF
many	TRBV4-2	TRBD2	TRBJ2-1	TGTGCCAGCAGCCAAACCCCCTTAGCGGGAGCCTACAATGAGCAGTTCTTC	CASSQTPLAGAYNEQFF
NA	TRBV12-3/TRBV12-4	NA	TRBJ2-7	TGTGTCAGCAGTAACCTTTTTCGTGAGCAGTACTTC	CVSSNLFREQYF
NA	TRBV6-6	NA	TRBJ2-7	TGTGCCAGCAGTCCAGGGGCTCGGCAGTACTTC	CASSPGARQYF
many	TRBV6-1	TRBD1	TRBJ2-3	TGTGCCAGCAGTGACTGGGACAGGGTAAATTCAGATACGCAGTATTTT	CASSDWDRVNSDTQYF
NA	TRBV6-1	TRBD2	TRBJ2-5	TGTGCCAGCAGTGAAGCGGGAGGGGCAGTCCAAGAGACCCAGTACTTC	CASSEAGGAVQETQYF
NA	TRBV30	NA	TRBJ2-3	TGTGCCTGGAACCAGGGGCGAGATACGCAGTATTTT	CAWNQGRDTQYF
NA	TRBV4-3	TRBD2	TRBJ2-3	TGCGCCAGCAGCCAAGTCGGGGGGGCAGATACGCGATATTTT	CASSQVGGADTRYF
NA	TRBV24-1	NA	TRBJ2-5	TGTGCCACCAGTGATGCTCAGGGGCTTGGGGAGACCCAGTACTTC	CATSDAQGLGETQYF
NA	TRBV11-2	NA	TRBJ2-3	TGTGCCAGCAGCCGGAATAGCGAAAAGTCACCGGGTACGCAGTATTTT	CASSRNSEKSPGTQYF